These 14 T cell receptor beta chains were all obtained from the same sample, sequenced in a study of blood T cell repertoires in COVID-19 (dated by TCRdb to the early 2020s). Receptor amplification or capture employed the immunoSEQ multiplex PCR assay. The source is immuneACCESS, and TCRdb retained only in-frame sequences with V and J called. Part of the clones is not carried over; for the studies checked, unresolved V genes explain less than half of this, and the remainder is unexplained. This sample comprises about 210,000 clones, roughly 80% of them detected only once. Over 9.5% of the sample belongs to the ten largest clones. What was sequenced was peripheral blood. The source is a woman older than 75 with COVID-19, enrolled during active disease.

The chain is built from TRBV7-8 and TRBJ1-2; no clear D gene. The CDR3 sequence is 15 residues long. Trimming took off 5 bases at V and 1 base at J, with 14 bases between the two ends. Germline values: CDR1 SGHVS, CDR2 FQNEAQ. The CDR3 nucleotides read TGTGCCAGCAGCGCAATTGCGGGGTTTAACTATGGCTACACCTTC. Encoded protein: CASSAIAGFNYGYTF.

This clone came up once. The chain uses TRBV6-6 and TRBJ2-2; 8 nucleotides match TRBD2. CDR3 length: 16 residues. With 6 bases clipped from V and 4 bases from J, the junction kept 10 bases outside the gene matches. CDR1 and CDR2 (germline): MNHNY, SVGAGI (reference sequence). In DNA, the CDR3 is TGTGCCAGCAGGCCAACTAGCGGAGAGACCACCGGGGAGCTGTTTTTT. It specifies CASRPTSGETTGELFF.

The chain links TRBV5-1 to TRBJ1-1, with TRBD1 as a possible D gene (5 bases). Germline CDR1 is SGHRS and CDR2 is YFSETQ. CDR3 length: 15 residues. Deletions cut 0 bases from V and 3 bases from J, with 12 bases between. Here the CDR3 DNA reads TGCGCCAGCAGCTTGGGTCAGGGTTCGTACACTGAAGCTTTCTTT. Protein sequence: CASSLGQGSYTEAFF.

This clone was observed a single time. J is TRBJ1-1 and V is TRBV6-6; D call uncertain. The CDR3 contains 14 residues. Trimming shortened V by 5 bases and J by 3 bases, and 13 bases separated the two germline ends. The germline V gene has CDR1 MNHNY and CDR2 SVGAGI (reference sequence). Written as DNA, the CDR3 is TGTGCCAGCAGTCCCGGCGCGGCATACACTGAAGCTTTCTTT. Protein: CASSPGAAYTEAFF.

This clone has just one count. The rearrangement links TRBV10-2 to TRBJ1-2; 12 bases match TRBD1. This CDR3 has 16 residues. The germline gives CDR1 WSHSY, CDR2 SAAADI. V was clipped by 4 bases and J by 3 bases; unmatched bases: 6. This CDR3 is CASSAGDRGRDYGYTF. CDR3 sequence (DNA): TGCGCCAGCAGTGCAGGGGACAGGGGGCGCGACTATGGCTACACCTTC.

The J gene is TRBJ1-2, the V gene TRBV18; D unclear. CDR1 KGHSH and CDR2 LQKENI come from the germline V gene. The CDR3 contains 14 residues. The ends were cut back, 3 bases at V and 0 bases at J, with 8 bases in the middle. The chain's CDR3 is CASSPTGANYGYTF. The DNA for the CDR3 is TGTGCCAGCTCACCGACGGGAGCTAACTATGGCTACACCTTC. The full variable domain, rest sourced from reference TRBV18 and TRBJ1-2, is NAGVMQNPRHLVRRRGQEARLRCSPMKGHSHVYWYRQLPEEGLKFMVYLQKENIIDESGMPKERFSAEFPKEGPSILRIQQVVRGDSAAYFCASSPTGANYGYTFGSGTRLTVV.

The chain carries TRBV6-6 and TRBJ2-3; the D is unclear. This CDR3 contains 13 residues. V lost 2 bases, J lost 1 base, and 4 bases lay in between. Germline V gene data show CDR1 as MNHNY and CDR2 as SVGAGI (reference sequence). The CDR3, as DNA: TGTGCCAGCAGTTACCCTGGCACAGATACGCAGTATTTT. This translates into CASSYPGTDTQYF.

This sequence joins TRBV4-1 and TRBJ1-2, with D possibly matching TRBD1 (6 bases). Germline CDR1 is MGHRA and CDR2 is YSYEKL. V was cut by 1 base and J by 6 bases, with 12 bases left in between. The CDR3 extends over 14 amino acids. The CDR3 bases are TGCGCCAGCAGCCAAGTTCGGGACACAAATGGCTACACCTTC. Amino acids: CASSQVRDTNGYTF.

This chain connects TRBV5-4 to TRBJ2-3, with 8 positions matching TRBD2. The germline gives CDR1 SGHNT, CDR2 YYREEE (reference sequence). The trim removed 3 bases at V and 1 base at J, leaving 1 base unmatched. The CDR3 covers 14 residues. The chain's CDR3 is CASSWRGGTDTQYF. CDR3 in DNA: TGTGCCAGCAGCTGGCGGGGGGGCACAGATACGCAGTATTTT.

The chain has TRBV5-1 and TRBJ2-1; TRBD2 is a possible D gene (6 bases). Deletions cut 2 bases from V and 2 bases from J, with 14 bases between. Germline V lookup: CDR1 SGHRS, CDR2 YFSETQ. The CDR3 covers 16 residues. This CDR3 reads CASSFGGTQTYNEQFF. The CDR3 DNA reads as TGCGCCAGCAGCTTCGGGGGAACACAGACCTACAATGAGCAGTTCTTC.

The V and J genes are TRBV19 and TRBJ2-2; 8 nucleotides align to TRBD1. Germline V gives CDR1 LNHDA, CDR2 SQIVND (reference sequence). The V gene end was trimmed by 6 bases and the J gene end by 4 bases; junction bases not matched to a gene: 4. The CDR3 extends over 14 amino acids. CDR3 DNA sequence: TGTGCCAGTAGGCAGGGGGCAAGCACCGGGGAGCTGTTTTTT. Protein product: CASRQGASTGELFF.

J is TRBJ2-5 and V is TRBV5-1; 10 nucleotides agree with TRBD1. The CDR3 has 15 amino acids. Losses at the gene ends were 6 bases for V and 5 bases for J; bases not matched to a gene: 10. Germline lookup yields CDR1 SGHRS and CDR2 YFSETQ. The CDR3 DNA reads TGCGCCAGCACCGAGGGACAGGGGTTGTCGGAGACCCAGTACTTC. It is translated as CASTEGQGLSETQYF.

This clone has more than one count but fewer than ten. The V gene is TRBV9, the J gene TRBJ1-3; a weak D match, TRBD1 (5 bases). The CDR3 extends over 15 amino acids. Germline CDR1 is SGDLS and CDR2 is YYNGEE. The V end lost 4 bases, the J end lost 0 bases, and 11 bases lay between the germline ends. The CDR3 DNA reads as TGTGCCAGCAGCATGGGACTAACCTCTGGAAACACCATATATTTT. As protein: CASSMGLTSGNTIYF. Full variable domain (rest looked up from reference TRBV9 and TRBJ1-3): DSGVTQTPKHLITATGQRVTLRCSPRSGDLSVYWYQQSLDQGLQFLIQYYNGEERAKGNILERFSAQQFPDLHSELNLSSLELGDSALYFCASSMGLTSGNTIYFGEGSWLTVV.

The chain has TRBV2 and TRBJ2-1, with a tentative D call TRBD1 (6 bases). This CDR3 region has 14 residues. Germline V gene lookup returns CDR1 SNHLY and CDR2 FYNNEI. Trimming took off 6 bases at V and 2 bases at J, with 11 bases between the two ends. In nucleotides, the CDR3 is TGTGCCAGCAGCGCGGACAGTACCTACAATGAGCAGTTCTTC. Translating it yields CASSADSTYNEQFF.